This T cell receptor beta chain originates from a study of T-cell reconstitution after alpha-beta-depleted transplantation in children. Germline trimming cut 8 bases from V and 5 bases from J; bases unmatched to any gene: 12. CDR1 SQVTM and CDR2 ANQGSEA come from the germline V gene. This CDR3 is built from 14 residues. This clonotype was counted at least ten times. Unique molecular identifiers were incorporated during preparation of the TCRbeta library. Each CDR3 protein is one row after TCRdb ran MiXCR on the PCR reads. The table includes around 680,000 distinct CDR3 sequences, roughly 15% detected once.

The specimen comprised PBMCs from the stem cell graft donor, sampled from the stem cell graft. The chain recombines TRBV29-1 with TRBJ1-1; 9 bases are a match to TRBD1. The receptor was derived from a human donor who donated a stem cell graft to a child with acute myeloid leukemia. The CDR3 is CSSIPRQGGTEAFF. DNA for the CDR3: TGCAGCTCCATCCCGAGACAGGGGGGAACTGAAGCTTTCTTT.